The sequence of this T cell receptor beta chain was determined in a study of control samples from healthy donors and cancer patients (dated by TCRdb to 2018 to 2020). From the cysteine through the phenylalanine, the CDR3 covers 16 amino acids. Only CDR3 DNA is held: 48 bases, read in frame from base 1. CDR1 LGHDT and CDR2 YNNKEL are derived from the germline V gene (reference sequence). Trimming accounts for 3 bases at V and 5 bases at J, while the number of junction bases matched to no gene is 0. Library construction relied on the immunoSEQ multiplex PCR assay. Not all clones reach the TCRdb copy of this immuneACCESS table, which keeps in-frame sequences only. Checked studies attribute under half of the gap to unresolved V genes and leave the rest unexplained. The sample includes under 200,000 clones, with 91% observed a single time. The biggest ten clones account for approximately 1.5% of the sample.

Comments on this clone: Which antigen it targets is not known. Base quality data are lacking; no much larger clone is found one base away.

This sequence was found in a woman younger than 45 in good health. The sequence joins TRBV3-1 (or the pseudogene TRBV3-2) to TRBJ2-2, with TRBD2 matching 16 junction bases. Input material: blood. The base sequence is TGTGCCAGCAGCCAGGGACTAGCGGGGGGGACCGGGGAGCTGTTTTTT. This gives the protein CASSQGLAGGTGELFF.